Described below is a single T cell receptor (beta chain) sequence and its context. The clone's antigen remains unknown. No much larger clone exists at a distance of one base, and base qualities are not known. Receptor amplification or capture employed PCR. Sequencing was performed on an Illumina HiSeq 2500. To normalize quantification of the TCRbeta repertoire, the TCR libraries were built with molecular barcoding that relied on unique molecular identifiers. TCRdb reworked the public reads: Q25 trimming with fastp, MiXCR clone assembly, productive beta chains retained. Each entry merges the rows of one CDR3 protein and shows their most common DNA and genes. The sample table records nearly 400,000 distinct CDR3 sequences; around 21% of these occur just once. The leading ten clones occupy 3% to 4.5% of the sample. These data originate in a study of T-cell reconstitution after alpha-beta-depleted transplantation in children (dated by TCRdb to 2016 to 2017). Concerning the study at large: The study quantitatively tracked T-cell immune reconstitution after TCRalphabeta/CD19-depleted allogeneic hematopoietic cell transplantation in children using TCR repertoire profiling.

The CDR3 starts with the cysteine, ends with the phenylalanine, and has 15 residues. Of all the DNA, just the CDR3 is kept, 45 bases in frame from base 1. The V end gives up 5 bases and the J end 5 bases, leaving 11 bases in the junction not matched to a gene. Based on the germline V gene, the CDR1 and CDR2 sequences are MNHEY and SVGEGT. The chain links TRBV6-2 or TRBV6-3 with TRBJ2-7; 8 of the junction bases match TRBD1. The source is a human donor who donated a stem cell graft to a child with acute myeloid leukemia. The sample consisted of PBMCs from the stem cell graft donor, taken from the stem cell graft. The nucleotide sequence is given as TGTGCCAGCAGTAGTCCGCGACAGGGGTCTAACGAGCAGTACTTC. It translates as CASSSPRQGSNEQYF.